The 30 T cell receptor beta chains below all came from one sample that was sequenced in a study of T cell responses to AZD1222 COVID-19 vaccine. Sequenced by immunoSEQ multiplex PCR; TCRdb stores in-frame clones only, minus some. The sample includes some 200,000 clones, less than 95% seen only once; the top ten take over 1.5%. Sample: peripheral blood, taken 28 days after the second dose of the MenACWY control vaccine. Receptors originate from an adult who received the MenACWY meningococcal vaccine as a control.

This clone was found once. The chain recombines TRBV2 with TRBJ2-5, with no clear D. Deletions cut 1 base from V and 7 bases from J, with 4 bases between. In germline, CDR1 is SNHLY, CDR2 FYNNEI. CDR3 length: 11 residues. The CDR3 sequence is CASSEGGTQYF. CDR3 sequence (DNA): TGTGCCAGCAGTGAAGGGGGGACCCAGTACTTC.

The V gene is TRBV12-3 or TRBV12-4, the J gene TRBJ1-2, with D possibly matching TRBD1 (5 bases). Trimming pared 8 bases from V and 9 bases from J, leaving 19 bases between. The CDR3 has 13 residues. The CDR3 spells CASLSGTSWSYTF. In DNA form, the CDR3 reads TGTGCCAGCCTGTCTGGGACCTCGTGGAGCTACACCTTC.

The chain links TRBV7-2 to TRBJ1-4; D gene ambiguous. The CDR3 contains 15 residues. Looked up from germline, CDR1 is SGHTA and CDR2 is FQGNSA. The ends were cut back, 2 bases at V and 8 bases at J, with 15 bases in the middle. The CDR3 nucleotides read TGTGCCAGCAGCTTACCCGGGTCGGGCCAGGAAAAACTGTTTTTT. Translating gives CASSLPGSGQEKLFF.

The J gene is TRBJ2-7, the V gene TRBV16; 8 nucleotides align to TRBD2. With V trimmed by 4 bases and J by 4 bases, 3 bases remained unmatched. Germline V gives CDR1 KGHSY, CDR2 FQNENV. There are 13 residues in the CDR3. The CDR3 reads CASSPRGGYEQYF. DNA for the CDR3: TGTGCCAGCAGCCCCCGGGGGGGTTACGAGCAGTACTTC.

This chain's CDR3 is CASTPLGTSYGYTF. CDR3 sequence (DNA): TGTGCCAGTACCCCCCTAGGGACGTCGTATGGCTACACCTTC. The chain carries TRBV19 and TRBJ1-2; the D gene is possibly TRBD1 (5 bases). This CDR3 has 14 residues. V was pared by 7 bases and J by 5 bases, with 17 bases between. Germline V gene sequence: CDR1 LNHDA, CDR2 SQIVND (reference sequence). The full variable domain, with the rest looked up from reference TRBV19 and TRBJ1-2, is DGGITQSPKYLFRKEGQNVTLSCEQNLNHDAMYWYRQDPGQGLRLIYYSQIVNDFQKGDIAEGYSVSREKKESFPLTVTSAQKNPTAFYLCASTPLGTSYGYTFGSGTRLTVV.

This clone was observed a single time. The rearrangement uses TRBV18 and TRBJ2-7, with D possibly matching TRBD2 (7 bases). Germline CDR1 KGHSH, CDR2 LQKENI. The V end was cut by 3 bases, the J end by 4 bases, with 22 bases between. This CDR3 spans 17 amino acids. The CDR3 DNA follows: TGTGCCAGCTCACCCTTGGGACCGGGACACGGGGGGTACGAGCAGTACTTC. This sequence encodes CASSPLGPGHGGYEQYF.

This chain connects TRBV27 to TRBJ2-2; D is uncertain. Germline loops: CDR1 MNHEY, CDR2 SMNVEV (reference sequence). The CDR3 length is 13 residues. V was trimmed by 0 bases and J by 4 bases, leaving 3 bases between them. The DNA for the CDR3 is TGTGCCAGCAGTTTATCAGCCACCGGGGAGCTGTTTTTT. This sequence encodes CASSLSATGELFF.

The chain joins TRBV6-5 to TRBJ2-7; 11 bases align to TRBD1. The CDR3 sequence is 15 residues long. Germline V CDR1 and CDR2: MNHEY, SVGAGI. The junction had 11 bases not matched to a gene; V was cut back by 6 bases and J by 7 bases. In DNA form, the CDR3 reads TGTGCCAGCAGCGGATCCGGACAGGGGGCCGGGGAGCAGTACTTC. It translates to CASSGSGQGAGEQYF.

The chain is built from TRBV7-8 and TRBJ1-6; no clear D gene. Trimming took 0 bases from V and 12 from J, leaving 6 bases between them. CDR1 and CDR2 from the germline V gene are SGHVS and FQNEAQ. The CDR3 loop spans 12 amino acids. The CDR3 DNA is TGTGCCAGCAGCTTAGCGATCGGACCCCTCCACTTT. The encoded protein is CASSLAIGPLHF.

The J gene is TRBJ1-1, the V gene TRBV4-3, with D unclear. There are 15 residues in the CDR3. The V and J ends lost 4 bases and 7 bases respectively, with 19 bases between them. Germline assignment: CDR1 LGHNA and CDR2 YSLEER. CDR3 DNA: TGCGCCAGCAGCCGCCGACGAGAGGGCCCGGGTGAAGCTTTCTTT. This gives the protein CASSRRREGPGEAFF.

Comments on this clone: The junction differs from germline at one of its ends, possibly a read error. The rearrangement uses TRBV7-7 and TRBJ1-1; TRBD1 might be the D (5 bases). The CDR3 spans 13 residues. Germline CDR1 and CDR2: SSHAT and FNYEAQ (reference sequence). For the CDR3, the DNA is TGTGCTAGCAGCCCGGACACGAACACTGAAGCTTTCTTT. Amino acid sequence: CASSPDTNTEAFF.

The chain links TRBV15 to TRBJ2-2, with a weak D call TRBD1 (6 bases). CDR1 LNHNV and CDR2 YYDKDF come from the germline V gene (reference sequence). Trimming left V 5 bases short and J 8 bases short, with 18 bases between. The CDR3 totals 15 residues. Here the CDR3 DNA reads TGTGCCACCAGCGGTGGGGTGGGGGCTGGAGGGGAGCTGTTTTTT. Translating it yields CATSGGVGAGGELFF. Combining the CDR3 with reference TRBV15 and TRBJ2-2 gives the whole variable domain DAMVIQNPRYQVTQFGKPVTLSCSQTLNHNVMYWYQQKSSQAPKLLFHYYDKDFNNEADTPDNFQSRRPNTSFCFLDIRSPGLGDTAMYLCATSGGVGAGGELFFGEGSRLTVL.

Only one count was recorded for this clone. The CDR3 protein is CASSTDSDQPQHF. The CDR3 coding sequence is TGTGCCAGTAGTACGGACAGCGATCAGCCCCAGCATTTT. The rearrangement uses TRBV19 and TRBJ1-5, with D possibly being TRBD1 (6 bases). The ends were cut back, 4 bases at V and 5 bases at J, with 9 bases in the middle. This CDR3 is 13 amino acids long. Germline-derived CDR1 and CDR2 are LNHDA and SQIVND (reference sequence).

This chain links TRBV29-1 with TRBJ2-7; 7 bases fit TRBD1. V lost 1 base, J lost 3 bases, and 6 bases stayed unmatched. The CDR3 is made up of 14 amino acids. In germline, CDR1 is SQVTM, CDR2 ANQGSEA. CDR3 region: CSVEVPGQNYEQYF. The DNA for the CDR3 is TGCAGCGTTGAAGTCCCGGGACAGAACTACGAGCAGTACTTC.

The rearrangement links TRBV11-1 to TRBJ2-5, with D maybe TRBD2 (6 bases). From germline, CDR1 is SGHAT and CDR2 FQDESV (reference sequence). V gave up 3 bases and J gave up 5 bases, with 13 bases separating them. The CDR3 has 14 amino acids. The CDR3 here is CASSFGPAGETQYF. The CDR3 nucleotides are TGTGCCAGCAGCTTCGGACCCGCGGGGGAGACCCAGTACTTC.

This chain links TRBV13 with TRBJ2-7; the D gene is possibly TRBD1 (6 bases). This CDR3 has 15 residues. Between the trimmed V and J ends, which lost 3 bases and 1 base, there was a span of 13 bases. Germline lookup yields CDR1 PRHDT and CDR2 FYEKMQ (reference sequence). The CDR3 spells CASSFGQGPSYEQYF. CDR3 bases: TGTGCCAGCAGCTTCGGGCAGGGGCCTTCCTACGAGCAGTACTTC. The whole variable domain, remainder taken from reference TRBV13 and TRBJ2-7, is AAGVIQSPRHLIKEKRETATLKCYPIPRHDTVYWYQQGPGQDPQFLISFYEKMQSDKGSIPDRFSAQQFSDYHSELNMSSLELGDSALYFCASSFGQGPSYEQYFGPGTRLTVT.

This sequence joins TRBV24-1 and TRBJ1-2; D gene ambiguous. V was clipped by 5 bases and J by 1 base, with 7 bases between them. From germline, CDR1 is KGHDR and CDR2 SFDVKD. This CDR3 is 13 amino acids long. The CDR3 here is CATSVHSNYGYTF. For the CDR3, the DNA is TGTGCCACCAGTGTTCACAGTAACTATGGCTACACCTTC.

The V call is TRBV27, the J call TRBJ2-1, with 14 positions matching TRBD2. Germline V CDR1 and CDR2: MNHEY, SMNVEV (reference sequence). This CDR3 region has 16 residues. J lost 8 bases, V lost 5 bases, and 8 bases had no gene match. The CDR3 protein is CASSTGTSGSGDEQFF. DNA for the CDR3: TGTGCCAGCAGTACCGGGACTAGCGGGAGCGGGGATGAGCAGTTCTTC.

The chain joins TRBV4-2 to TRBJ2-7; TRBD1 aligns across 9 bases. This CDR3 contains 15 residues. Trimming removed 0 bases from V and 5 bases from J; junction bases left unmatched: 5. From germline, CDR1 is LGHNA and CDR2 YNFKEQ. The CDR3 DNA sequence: TGTGCCAGCAGCCAAGAAATACAGGGGGCAGACGAGCAGTACTTC. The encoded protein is CASSQEIQGADEQYF.

CDR3 protein: CASSQDLGTGPPGELFF. As DNA, the CDR3 is TGCGCCAGCAGCCAGGACCTCGGGACAGGGCCCCCCGGGGAGCTGTTTTTT. The chain couples TRBV4-3 to TRBJ2-2, with 9 bases lining up with TRBD1. This CDR3 region has 17 residues. J gave up 6 bases and V 3 bases, and 11 bases lay outside the gene matches. Germline V CDR1 and CDR2: LGHNA, YSLEER.

CDR3 nucleotide sequence: TGTGCCAGCAGTGCCGGGACAGCCCACGGCTACACCTTC. Translation: CASSAGTAHGYTF. The genes are TRBV28 and TRBJ1-2; 7 nucleotides align to TRBD1. CDR1 and CDR2 from the germline V gene are MDHEN and SYDVKM. J lost 8 bases, V lost 5 bases, and 8 bases had no gene match. The CDR3 contains 13 residues.

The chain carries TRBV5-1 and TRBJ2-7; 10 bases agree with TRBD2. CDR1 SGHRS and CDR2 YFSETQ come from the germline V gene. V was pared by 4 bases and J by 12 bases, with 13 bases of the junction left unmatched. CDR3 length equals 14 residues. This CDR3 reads CASSSEAGGSFSYF. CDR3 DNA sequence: TGCGCCAGCAGCAGTGAAGCGGGAGGGTCCTTTTCGTACTTC.

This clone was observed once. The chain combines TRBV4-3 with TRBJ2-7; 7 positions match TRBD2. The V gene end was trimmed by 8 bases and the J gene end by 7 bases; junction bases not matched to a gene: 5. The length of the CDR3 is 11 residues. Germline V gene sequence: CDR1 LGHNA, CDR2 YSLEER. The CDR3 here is CASRGGGEQYF. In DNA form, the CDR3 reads TGCGCCAGCCGCGGGGGTGGGGAGCAGTACTTC.

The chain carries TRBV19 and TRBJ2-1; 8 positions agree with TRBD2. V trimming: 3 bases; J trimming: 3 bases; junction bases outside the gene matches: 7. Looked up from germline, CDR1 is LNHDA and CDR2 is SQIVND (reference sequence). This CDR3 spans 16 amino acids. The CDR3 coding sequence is TGTGCCAGTAGTATTTATAGCGGGGCTAACTACAATGAGCAGTTCTTC. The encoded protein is CASSIYSGANYNEQFF.

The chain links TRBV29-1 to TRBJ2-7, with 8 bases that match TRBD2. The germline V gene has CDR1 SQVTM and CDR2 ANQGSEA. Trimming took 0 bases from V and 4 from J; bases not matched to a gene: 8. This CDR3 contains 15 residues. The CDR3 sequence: CSVEDDAGGLYEQYF. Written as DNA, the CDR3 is TGCAGCGTTGAAGATGATGCGGGAGGTTTGTACGAGCAGTACTTC.

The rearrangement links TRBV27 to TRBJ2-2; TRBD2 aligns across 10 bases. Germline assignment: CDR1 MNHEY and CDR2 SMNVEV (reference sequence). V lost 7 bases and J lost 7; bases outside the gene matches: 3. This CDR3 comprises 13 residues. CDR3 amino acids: CASIGLADGELFF. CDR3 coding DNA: TGTGCCAGCATAGGACTAGCGGACGGGGAGCTGTTTTTT.

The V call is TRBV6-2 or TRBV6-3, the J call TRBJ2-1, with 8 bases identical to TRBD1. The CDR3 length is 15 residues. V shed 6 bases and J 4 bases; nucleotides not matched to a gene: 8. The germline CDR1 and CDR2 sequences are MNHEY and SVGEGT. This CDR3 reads CASRYLRGPYNEQFF. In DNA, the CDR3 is TGTGCCAGCAGGTACCTCAGGGGGCCATACAATGAGCAGTTCTTC.

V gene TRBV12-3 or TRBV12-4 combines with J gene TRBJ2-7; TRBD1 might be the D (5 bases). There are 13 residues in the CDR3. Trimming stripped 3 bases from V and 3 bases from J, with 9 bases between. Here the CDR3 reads CASSFQGGYEQYF. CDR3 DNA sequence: TGTGCCAGCAGTTTCCAGGGCGGCTACGAGCAGTACTTC.

CDR3: CASNSEYNSPLHF. DNA of the CDR3: TGTGCCAGCAATTCAGAGTATAATTCACCCCTCCACTTT. V is TRBV2 and J is TRBJ1-6; D gene unclear. The germline V gene has CDR1 SNHLY and CDR2 FYNNEI. This CDR3 is 13 amino acids long. Trimming cost V 7 bases and J 4 bases, with 8 bases left between them.

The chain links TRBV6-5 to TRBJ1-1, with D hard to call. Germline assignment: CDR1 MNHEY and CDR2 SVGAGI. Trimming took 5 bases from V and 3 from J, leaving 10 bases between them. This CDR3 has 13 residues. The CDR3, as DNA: TGTGCCAGCAGTCGGAACACTCACACTGAAGCTTTCTTT. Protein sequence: CASSRNTHTEAFF.